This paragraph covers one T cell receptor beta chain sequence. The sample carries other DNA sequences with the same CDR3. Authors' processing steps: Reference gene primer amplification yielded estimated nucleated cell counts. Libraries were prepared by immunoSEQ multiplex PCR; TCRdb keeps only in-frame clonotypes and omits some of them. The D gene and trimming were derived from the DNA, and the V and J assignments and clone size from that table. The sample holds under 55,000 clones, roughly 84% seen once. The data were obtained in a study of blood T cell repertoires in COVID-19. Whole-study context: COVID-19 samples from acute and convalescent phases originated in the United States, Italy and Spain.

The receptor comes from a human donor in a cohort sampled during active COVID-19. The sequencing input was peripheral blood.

DNA for the CDR3: TGTGCCAGTAGTCGCGACAGGGGGGACGAGCAGTACTTC. Protein sequence: CASSRDRGDEQYF. The rearrangement joins TRBV19 to TRBJ2-7; 9 bases align to TRBD1. Germline assignment: CDR1 LNHDA and CDR2 SQIVND (reference sequence). The CDR3 runs to 13 residues. The J segment lost 5 bases and the V segment lost 5 bases, leaving 4 bases of the junction unmatched. Based on the CDR3 plus reference TRBV19 and TRBJ2-7, the full variable domain is DGGITQSPKYLFRKEGQNVTLSCEQNLNHDAMYWYRQDPGQGLRLIYYSQIVNDFQKGDIAEGYSVSREKKESFPLTVTSAQKNPTAFYLCASSRDRGDEQYFGPGTRLTVT.